This is a list of T cell receptor beta chains from one sample in a study of spatial heterogeneity in lung cancer. TCRdb called the 5' RACE reads again in MiXCR, with one record for every CDR3 protein. The sample has 4,500 to 5,000 distinct CDR3 sequences, over 10% seen once. The source material was lung tumor tissue, sampled at surgery. The origin of the receptors is a male donor with early-stage non-small cell lung cancer. Each CDR3 is given with its conserved first and last residue. A D gene is named only where the DNA matches it firmly. Only some rows state a clone size, as once, few, many or a class for expanded clones.

CSAKDRVVLYEQYF | TGCAGTGCCAAGGACAGGGTAGTTCTCTACGAGCAGTACTTC | medium-sized | TRBD1 | TRBJ2-7 | TRBV20-1
CASSFYRTDTQYF | TGTGCCAGCAGTTTTTATCGCACAGATACGCAGTATTTT | many | - | TRBJ2-3 | TRBV27
CASSPGSWGETQYF | TGTGCTAGCAGCCCAGGATCCTGGGGCGAGACCCAGTACTTC | medium-sized | - | TRBJ2-5 | TRBV7-7
CASSLFTGLTGELFF | TGTGCCAGCAGCCTTTTCACAGGCCTCACCGGGGAGCTGTTTTTT | - | - | TRBJ2-2 | TRBV7-9
CSAHGPGSQETQYF | TGCAGTGCTCACGGCCCGGGGAGCCAAGAGACCCAGTACTTC | many | - | TRBJ2-5 | TRBV20-1
CASSLGTSASYEQYF | TGTGCCAGCAGTTTGGGGACTAGCGCCTCCTACGAGCAGTACTTC | medium-sized | TRBD2 | TRBJ2-7 | TRBV28
CSVGVDAKNIQYF | TGCAGCGTTGGGGTGGACGCCAAAAACATTCAGTACTTC | many | - | TRBJ2-4 | TRBV29-1
CASSLIWGPDYGYTF | TGTGCCAGCAGCTTGATCTGGGGACCTGACTATGGCTACACCTTC | many | - | TRBJ1-2 | TRBV5-8
CASSIDGTQTQYF | TGTGCCAGCAGTATTGATGGCACCCAGACCCAGTACTTC | many | - | TRBJ2-5 | TRBV5-4
CATELGSNSPLHF | TGTGCCACCGAGCTGGGGTCTAATTCACCCCTCCACTTT | many | - | TRBJ1-6 | TRBV6-1
CASNRDSSYNEQFF | TGTGCCAGCAACCGGGACAGTTCCTACAATGAGCAGTTCTTC | many | TRBD1 | TRBJ2-1 | TRBV7-2
CASSLSSAYNEQFF | TGTGCCAGCAGTTTATCATCCGCATACAATGAGCAGTTCTTC | - | - | TRBJ2-1 | TRBV27
CSAGIRGAPTDTQYF | TGCAGTGCTGGTATTCGGGGGGCCCCCACAGATACGCAGTATTTT | medium-sized | - | TRBJ2-3 | TRBV20-1
CASSFGQSYSNQPQHF | TGTGCCAGCAGTTTTGGCCAGAGTTATAGCAATCAGCCCCAGCATTTT | medium-sized | - | TRBJ1-5 | TRBV12-3/TRBV12-4
CSALKGQGSSGELFF | TGCAGTGCTCTGAAAGGACAGGGTTCGTCCGGGGAGCTGTTTTTT | few | TRBD1 | TRBJ2-2 | TRBV20-1
CASSFGTEQYF | TGTGCCAGCAGTTTCGGGACAGAGCAGTACTTC | medium-sized | - | TRBJ2-7 | TRBV27
CASSQDRTAVYGYTF | TGTGCCAGCAGCCAAGATAGGACAGCGGTTTATGGCTACACCTTC | - | - | TRBJ1-2 | TRBV4-2
CASGIAVGEQFF | TGCGCCAGCGGAATAGCGGTCGGTGAGCAGTTCTTC | many | - | TRBJ2-1 | TRBV5-1
CASSYSTPSGVNSYEQYF | TGTGCCAGCAGTTACTCGACCCCTAGCGGGGTGAACTCCTACGAGCAGTACTTC | medium-sized | TRBD2 | TRBJ2-7 | TRBV6-5
CASSPGPGQQLYGYTF | TGTGCCAGCTCACCAGGACCGGGACAACAACTTTATGGCTACACCTTC | many | - | TRBJ1-2 | TRBV18